This paragraph covers one TCR beta chain sequence. CDR3 length equals 14 residues. Germline-derived CDR1 and CDR2 are SQVTM and ANQGSEA. Trimming took off 2 bases at V and 4 bases at J, with 12 bases between the two ends. PCR amplification relied on 60 Vbeta primers (plus 13 Jbeta primers). Sequencing used immunoSEQ multiplex PCR; TCRdb keeps in-frame clones, though not all of them. This table holds about 160,000 clones, approximately 76% found once. The sample comes from a study of cytomegalovirus exposure and HLA in healthy donors. J is TRBJ2-1 and V is TRBV29-1, with D unresolved. The sequencing input was PBMCs. This receptor was obtained from a female donor in good health and CMV-seronegative. The DNA for the CDR3 is TGCAGCGTTGAAATGCAGTCGCCTTACAATGAGCAGTTCTTC. Translation: CSVEMQSPYNEQFF.